The 14 T cell receptor beta chains in this list originate from one sample, sequenced in a study of cytomegalovirus exposure and HLA in healthy donors. Primers for the PCR totalled 60 Vbeta and 13 Jbeta. Repertoires were generated with immunoSEQ multiplex PCR, while TCRdb's copy carries only in-frame clones and drops some. Among some 120,000 clones listed, 17% were seen once. Sequencing was carried out using PBMCs. These receptors all come from a female donor in good health and CMV-seropositive.

The chain recombines TRBV7-2 with TRBJ2-7; D unresolved. The CDR3 totals 16 residues. Trimming stripped 2 bases from V and 0 bases from J, with 14 bases between. In germline, CDR1 is SGHTA, CDR2 FQGNSA. CDR3 amino acids: CASSLQQHHSSYEQYF. CDR3 sequence (DNA): TGTGCCAGCAGCTTACAGCAGCATCACAGCTCCTACGAGCAGTACTTC.

The chain joins TRBV5-4 to TRBJ1-2; no firm D call. With 4 bases removed from V and 8 bases from J, the gap between germline ends came to 15 bases. Per germline, CDR1 SGHNT and CDR2 YYREEE (reference sequence). The CDR3 totals 13 residues. CDR3 residues: CASSPEQAMGYTF. The DNA of the CDR3 is TGTGCCAGCAGCCCCGAGCAGGCTATGGGCTACACCTTC.

The chain carries TRBV21-1 and TRBJ2-7; the table gives TRBD2 as D, unverified against the DNA. TRBV21-1 constitutes a pseudogene. The CDR3 is 18 amino acids. Written as DNA, the CDR3 is TGTGCCGGACCTCTCGGACTTGTTAGGGAAGTTTCGTCCTACGAGCAGTACTTC. Protein: CAGPLGLVREVSSYEQYF.

The J gene is TRBJ2-7, the V gene TRBV7-2; TRBD1 matches 7 bases. V lost 6 bases, J lost 4 bases, and 9 bases stayed unmatched. CDR1 is SGHTA and CDR2 is FQGNSA in the germline V gene. The CDR3 covers 14 residues. The CDR3 DNA reads as TGTGCCAGCAGAGATCCGGGACAGTTATACGAGCAGTACTTC. This gives the protein CASRDPGQLYEQYF.

This clone was counted only a few times. This chain joins TRBV15 and TRBJ1-6, with D perhaps TRBD1 (5 bases). CDR1 LNHNV and CDR2 YYDKDF come from the germline V gene (reference sequence). The CDR3 loop spans 17 amino acids. Trimming stripped 0 bases from V and 10 bases from J, with 19 bases between. As DNA, the CDR3 is TGTGCCACCAGCAGAGAAAGGGATAGGGGAAAGCACTCACCCCTCCACTTT. Protein: CATSRERDRGKHSPLHF. The full variable domain, completed using reference TRBV15 and TRBJ1-6, is DAMVIQNPRYQVTQFGKPVTLSCSQTLNHNVMYWYQQKSSQAPKLLFHYYDKDFNNEADTPDNFQSRRPNTSFCFLDIRSPGLGDTAMYLCATSRERDRGKHSPLHFGNGTRLTVT.

V usage is TRBV11-1 and J usage is TRBJ1-2; 12 positions agree with TRBD1. The CDR3 length is 17 residues. Germline V gene data show CDR1 as SGHAT and CDR2 as FQDESV (reference sequence). V shed 5 bases and J 5 bases; nucleotides not matched to a gene: 12. CDR3 coding DNA: TGTGCCAGCAGCCCACCCCTGAGGGACAGGGGGCTTTATGGCTACACCTTC. This codes for CASSPPLRDRGLYGYTF.

This clone was observed a few times. V usage is TRBV7-9 and J usage is TRBJ2-5, with TRBD1 identical over 9 bases. From germline, CDR1 is SEHNR and CDR2 FQNEAQ (reference sequence). The trim removed 1 base at V and 2 bases at J, leaving 11 bases unmatched. This CDR3 has 18 residues. The CDR3: CASSLGEAGTGTQETQYF. The CDR3 DNA reads TGTGCCAGCAGCTTAGGTGAAGCTGGGACAGGGACACAAGAGACCCAGTACTTC.

A word on this clone: Other DNA sequences in the same sample also yield this CDR3. The gene calls are TRBV7-8 and TRBJ1-5; 11 positions match TRBD1. V gave up 6 bases and J gave up 6 bases; unmatched junction bases: 7. The length of the CDR3 is 15 residues. Germline values: CDR1 SGHVS, CDR2 FQNEAQ. The CDR3 DNA sequence: TGTGCCAGCAGTTTGGACAGGGGGCCGAGTCAGCCCCAGCATTTT. Amino acid sequence: CASSLDRGPSQPQHF. The whole variable domain, filled in from reference TRBV7-8 and TRBJ1-5, reads GAGVSQSPRYKVAKRGQDVALRCDPISGHVSLFWYQQALGQGPEFLTYFQNEAQLDKSGLPSDRFFAERPEGSVSTLKIQRTQQEDSAVYLCASSLDRGPSQPQHFGDGTRLSIL.

This clone was seen more than once but under ten times. The CDR3 DNA reads TGTGCCAGCAGTTACTCTCCTTCAGGAGGTCAGCCCCAGCATTTT. Translated, it gives CASSYSPSGGQPQHF. V is TRBV6-6 and J is TRBJ1-5; no clear D. V shed 0 bases and J shed 6 bases, with 12 bases lying between them. This CDR3 spans 15 amino acids. Looked up from germline, CDR1 is MNHNY and CDR2 is SVGAGI (reference sequence).

The V and J genes are TRBV4-2 and TRBJ1-4; tentatively, D is TRBD1 (5 bases). Trimming took 5 bases from V and 2 from J, leaving 15 bases between them. From germline, CDR1 is LGHNA and CDR2 YNFKEQ. The CDR3 runs 16 residues. The CDR3 DNA reads TGTGCCAGCAGCAGATCGCCGGGACTGACTAATGAAAAACTGTTTTTT. This encodes CASSRSPGLTNEKLFF.

The chain carries TRBV18 and TRBJ2-1; perhaps TRBD2 as D (6 bases). The CDR3 loop spans 16 amino acids. Deletions cut 2 bases from V and 2 bases from J, with 13 bases between. Germline loops: CDR1 KGHSH, CDR2 LQKENI. CDR3 coding DNA: TGTGCCAGCTCACCAATGGGCGGGAATACCTACAATGAGCAGTTCTTC. It translates to CASSPMGGNTYNEQFF. Full variable domain (outside the CDR3, taken from reference TRBV18 and TRBJ2-1): NAGVMQNPRHLVRRRGQEARLRCSPMKGHSHVYWYRQLPEEGLKFMVYLQKENIIDESGMPKERFSAEFPKEGPSILRIQQVVRGDSAAYFCASSPMGGNTYNEQFFGPGTRLTVL.

This clone was found a few times. This chain links TRBV4-3 with TRBJ2-3; TRBD2 agrees at 7 bases. Germline V gene sequence: CDR1 LGHNA, CDR2 YSLEER. The CDR3 covers 17 residues. V shed 3 bases and J 3 bases; nucleotides not matched to a gene: 12. The CDR3 reads CASSQGGWDYPTDTQYF. CDR3 coding DNA: TGCGCCAGCAGCCAGGGTGGTTGGGACTACCCAACAGATACGCAGTATTTT.

The rearrangement joins TRBV11-2 to TRBJ1-1; the D gene is possibly TRBD1 (5 bases). The CDR3 loop spans 13 amino acids. The germline V gene encodes CDR1 SGHAT and CDR2 FQNNGV. V gave up 4 bases and J gave up 2 bases, with 8 bases separating them. For the CDR3, the DNA is TGTGCCAGCAGCTCAGGGATTAACACTGAAGCTTTCTTT. Its protein product is CASSSGINTEAFF.

This clone was detected a few times. The J gene is TRBJ2-3, the V gene TRBV4-2, with a tentative D call TRBD2 (5 bases). V dropped 6 bases and J dropped 3 bases, with 13 bases sitting between them. The CDR3 is made up of 14 amino acids. In germline, CDR1 is LGHNA, CDR2 YNFKEQ. CDR3 bases: TGTGCCAGCAGTCGGGGTTATGAAACAGATACGCAGTATTTT. It translates to CASSRGYETDTQYF.